These 22 T cell receptor beta chains originate from one sample sequenced in a study of cytomegalovirus exposure and HLA in healthy donors. The PCR had 60 Vbeta and 13 Jbeta primers. Sequencing was performed with immunoSEQ multiplex PCR; in TCRdb, only in-frame clones are kept and a portion is missing. The sample comprises 100,000 or so clones, 12% to 15% of which are singletons, and 0.8% to 0.95% rests with the top ten. Sequencing was done on a sample of PBMCs. These receptors were taken from a female donor in good health and CMV-seronegative.

This clone has only a few counts. The chain recombines TRBV28 with TRBJ1-2; 7 bases fit TRBD1. The CDR3 has 14 amino acids. V lost 5 bases to trimming and J lost 5 bases; unmatched junction nucleotides: 8. CDR1 and CDR2 from the germline V gene are MDHEN and SYDVKM. DNA for the CDR3: TGTGCCAGCAGTCTCAGACAGGGAATTTATGGCTACACCTTC. Amino acids: CASSLRQGIYGYTF.

V gene TRBV5-4 combines with J gene TRBJ1-1, with D possibly matching TRBD1 (6 bases). The CDR3 is 14 amino acids. With 2 bases removed from V and 1 base from J, the gap between germline ends came to 9 bases. CDR1 and CDR2 from the germline V gene are SGHNT and YYREEE (reference sequence). The CDR3 region has the DNA TGTGCCAGCAGCTTTACAGGGCGGAACACTGAAGCTTTCTTT. Protein: CASSFTGRNTEAFF.

V usage is TRBV6-5 and J usage is TRBJ1-4; the match to TRBD1 covers 7 bases. The CDR3 spans 14 residues. V gave up 2 bases and J gave up 5 bases; unmatched junction bases: 2. Per the germline V gene, CDR1 is MNHEY and CDR2 is SVGAGI. The CDR3 is CASSYAGQNEKLFF. CDR3 DNA: TGTGCCAGCAGTTACGCGGGACAGAATGAAAAACTGTTTTTT.

A few counts support this clone. The chain recombines TRBV6-4 with TRBJ1-5, with D hard to call. V was pared by 5 bases and J by 6 bases, with 14 bases between. The CDR3 spans 14 residues. The germline CDR1 and CDR2 sequences are MRHNA and SNTAGT. The CDR3, as DNA: TGTGCCAGCAGTACCCGGGCGGGGAGTCAGCCCCAGCATTTT. It yields the protein CASSTRAGSQPQHF.

The chain has TRBV7-2 and TRBJ2-7; TRBD2 matches at 11 bases. The CDR3 covers 15 residues. The V gene end was trimmed by 4 bases and the J gene end by 3 bases; junction bases not matched to a gene: 5. Germline V lookup: CDR1 SGHTA, CDR2 FQGNSA. As DNA, the CDR3 is TGTGCCAGCAGCTCTACTAGCGGGAGATTCTACGAGCAGTACTTC. This codes for CASSSTSGRFYEQYF.

Only a few counts were recorded for this clone. The rearrangement joins TRBV18 to TRBJ2-2; D possibly corresponds to TRBD2 (5 bases). Trimming cost V 3 bases and J 1 base, with 9 bases left between them. The CDR3 has 15 amino acids. Germline CDR1 reads KGHSH; CDR2 reads LQKENI. This CDR3 is CASSPTAGNTGELFF. Written as DNA, the CDR3 is TGTGCCAGCTCACCCACGGCGGGGAACACCGGGGAGCTGTTTTTT.

The V gene is TRBV11-2, the J gene TRBJ2-7; D possibly corresponds to TRBD1 (5 bases). Deletions cut 7 bases from V and 1 base from J, with 11 bases between. The CDR3 sequence is 13 residues long. Looked up from germline, CDR1 is SGHAT and CDR2 is FQNNGV. The CDR3 coding sequence is TGTGCCAGCAAGGGGCAGGAATCCTACGAGCAGTACTTC. Amino acid sequence: CASKGQESYEQYF.

This clone was picked up one time. This chain connects TRBV28 to TRBJ2-2; TRBD1 might be the D (6 bases). The V gene lost 5 bases and the J gene lost 7 bases, with 8 bases spanning the gap. Germline CDR1 reads MDHEN; CDR2 reads SYDVKM. This CDR3 comprises 12 residues. CDR3 bases: TGTGCCAGCAGTGCAGGGGTCGGGGAGCTGTTTTTT. This codes for CASSAGVGELFF.

CDR3 coding DNA: TGTGCCAGCAGCCGGGACAGGGTTCTAGGGGAGCTGTTTTTT. Encoded protein: CASSRDRVLGELFF. This chain uses TRBV4-2 with TRBJ2-2; 9 nucleotides line up with TRBD1. CDR1 and CDR2 from the germline V gene are LGHNA and YNFKEQ. The CDR3 totals 14 residues. The J segment lost 8 bases and the V segment lost 4 bases, leaving 5 bases of the junction unmatched.

The V gene is TRBV10-3, the J gene TRBJ1-1; D is uncertain. The CDR3 loop spans 12 amino acids. Germline CDR1 is ENHRY and CDR2 is SYGVKD. V lost 10 bases and J 4 bases, leaving 13 bases between the germline ends. The CDR3 is CATNAGATEAFF. Here the CDR3 DNA reads TGTGCCACAAACGCAGGCGCCACTGAAGCTTTCTTT.

The chain combines TRBV5-6 with TRBJ2-4; D perhaps matches TRBD1 (6 bases). The CDR3 length is 14 residues. Trimming shortened V by 5 bases and J by 6 bases, and 15 bases separated the two germline ends. Per germline, CDR1 SGHDT and CDR2 YYEEEE. Here the CDR3 reads CASSLMGARNIQYF. CDR3 nucleotides: TGTGCCAGCAGTCTAATGGGGGCGAGAAACATTCAGTACTTC.

This chain connects TRBV10-1 to TRBJ2-1; D gene unclear. The V gene lost 6 bases and the J gene lost 0 bases, with 12 bases spanning the gap. The germline CDR1 and CDR2 sequences are WNHNN and SYGVQD (reference sequence). There are 15 residues in the CDR3. Written as DNA, the CDR3 is TGCGCCAGCAGCAGATTTTCAAGCTCCTACAATGAGCAGTTCTTC. This translates into CASSRFSSSYNEQFF.

This clone has a handful of counts. The rearrangement links TRBV5-1 to TRBJ2-7; TRBD2 aligns across 8 bases. There are 13 residues in the CDR3. Germline lookup yields CDR1 SGHRS and CDR2 YFSETQ. V lost 3 bases, J lost 7 bases, and 6 bases stayed unmatched. The CDR3 DNA follows: TGCGCCAGCAGCTACGGGGGGGCCGGTGAGCAGTACTTC. It yields the protein CASSYGGAGEQYF.

V gene TRBV19 combines with J gene TRBJ2-1, with 9 bases that match TRBD1. Trimming removed 5 bases from V and 4 bases from J; junction bases left unmatched: 6. CDR3 length: 15 residues. Germline-derived CDR1 and CDR2 are LNHDA and SQIVND (reference sequence). This CDR3 is CASSPGDREYNEQFF. CDR3 nucleotides: TGTGCCAGTAGTCCAGGGGACAGGGAGTACAATGAGCAGTTCTTC.

The rearrangement links TRBV4-1 to TRBJ2-4; 8 bases are a match to TRBD2. Per germline, CDR1 MGHRA and CDR2 YSYEKL. The ends lost 7 bases at V and 3 bases at J; junction bases unmatched: 20. This CDR3 contains 19 residues. CDR3 loop: CASTQPRGGSGRGKNIQYF. As DNA, the CDR3 is TGCGCCAGCACTCAGCCTAGAGGGGGGAGCGGGAGAGGCAAAAACATTCAGTACTTC.

This clone was observed a few times. V usage is TRBV10-3 and J usage is TRBJ1-2; TRBD1 matches at 8 bases. The germline V gene has CDR1 ENHRY and CDR2 SYGVKD. The CDR3 extends over 12 amino acids. The junction had 7 bases not matched to a gene; V was cut back by 10 bases and J by 6 bases. The CDR3 region is CANRGGKDGYTF. The CDR3 DNA reads as TGTGCCAACAGGGGGGGAAAAGATGGCTACACCTTC.

The V and J genes are TRBV29-1 and TRBJ1-1, with D possibly being TRBD1 (6 bases). The germline V and J ends were trimmed by 5 bases and 3 bases, with 10 bases remaining between them. The germline V gene has CDR1 SQVTM and CDR2 ANQGSEA. The CDR3 has 12 amino acids. The CDR3 nucleotides are TGCAGCGTTACAGGGTGGGACACTGAAGCTTTCTTT. Translated, it gives CSVTGWDTEAFF.

This chain joins TRBV4-3 and TRBJ2-7; D unclear. There are 13 residues in the CDR3. In germline, CDR1 is LGHNA, CDR2 YSLEER. The ends were cut back, 1 base at V and 2 bases at J, with 6 bases in the middle. The CDR3: CASSQGGAYEQYF. CDR3 nucleotides: TGCGCCAGCAGCCAAGGTGGAGCCTACGAGCAGTACTTC.

This clone was found a few times. This chain joins TRBV25-1 and TRBJ2-1; D is possibly TRBD2 (6 bases). This CDR3 has 15 residues. Trimming stripped 5 bases from V and 3 bases from J, with 14 bases between. The germline gives CDR1 MGHDK, CDR2 SYGVNS. The CDR3 is CASSWGTPGYNEQFF. The CDR3 DNA reads as TGTGCCAGCAGTTGGGGGACTCCCGGCTACAATGAGCAGTTCTTC. Together with reference TRBV25-1 and TRBJ2-1, the CDR3 gives the full variable domain: EADIYQTPRYLVIGTGKKITLECSQTMGHDKMYWYQQDPGMELHLIHYSYGVNSTEKGDLSSESTVSRIRTEHFPLTLESARPSHTSQYLCASSWGTPGYNEQFFGPGTRLTVL.

Points on this clone: This specimen includes other DNA sequences encoding the same CDR3. The genes are TRBV2 and TRBJ2-3, with 10 bases lining up with TRBD2. From germline, CDR1 is SNHLY and CDR2 FYNNEI. Unmatched junction bases numbered 0, after V lost 6 bases and J lost 6 bases. The CDR3 has 12 residues. This CDR3 is CASRGLADTQYF. Here the CDR3 DNA reads TGTGCCAGCAGGGGACTAGCGGATACGCAGTATTTT.

This rearrangement joins TRBV7-3 to TRBJ1-1, with a tentative D call TRBD1 (5 bases). V gave up 1 base and J gave up 3 bases, with 9 bases separating them. Germline CDR1 and CDR2: SGHTA and FQGTGA. The CDR3 consists of 14 residues. In DNA form, the CDR3 reads TGTGCCAGCAGCTTAATAGCGGGGGACACTGAAGCTTTCTTT. It translates to CASSLIAGDTEAFF.

The V and J genes are TRBV7-3 and TRBJ2-3; 9 bases agree with TRBD2. Germline V CDR1 and CDR2: SGHTA, FQGTGA. Trimming took 1 base from V and 0 from J; bases not matched to a gene: 8. The CDR3 is 18 residues long. The CDR3 loop reads CASSLIGLAGPSTDTQYF. Here the CDR3 DNA reads TGTGCCAGCAGCTTAATCGGCCTAGCGGGACCTAGCACAGATACGCAGTATTTT.